This T cell receptor beta chain was obtained from a study of T cell clusters in autoimmune cytopenias. Study conclusions and caveats: TRB repertoire shifts in secondary cytopenia and chronic lymphocytic leukemia mostly reflected lymphoma, not autoimmunity. A dominant lymphoma-associated repertoire apparently masked the cluster-lack signature in secondary cytopenia versus chronic lymphocytic leukemia. The T cell clusters came from computational analysis alone and lack functional validation.

TRB was amplified by touch-down multiplex PCR, primer pools A and B combined. TCRdb re-called the multiplex PCR reads; one entry per CDR3 protein, DNA not given. The sample table includes over 2,000 distinct CDR3 sequences. TRB amplification used approximately 250 ng of peripheral blood genomic DNA. Remarks on this clonotype: What it binds is unknown.

CDR3 size: 17 residues. Germline assignment: CDR1 LNHNV and CDR2 YYDKDF (reference sequence). The gene calls are TRBV15 and TRBJ2-5; TCRdb names TRBD2, which stays unverified in the absence of DNA. Input material: peripheral blood. This sequence originates from a human donor with an autoimmune cytopenia or autoimmune hepatitis (not recorded which). CDR3 protein: CATSSEGLAGLQETQYF.